Sequencing of this T cell receptor beta chain was carried out in a study of T cell changes during pregnancy in multiple sclerosis. The CDR3 covers 16 residues. Germline values: CDR1 GTSNPN, CDR2 SVGIG (reference sequence). J gave up 0 bases and V 0 bases, and 8 bases lay outside the gene matches. Profiled with immunoSEQ multiplex PCR; TCRdb holds only in-frame clones, not every one. This sample has 65,000 to 95,000 clones, with roughly 90% found just once. Sequencing used peripheral blood, obtained before pregnancy. The chain employs TRBV30 and TRBJ2-7; TRBD1 agrees at 7 bases. This clonotype was sampled from a female donor with multiple sclerosis, enrolled in a pregnancy study. CDR3 bases: TGTGCCTGGAGTGTACACCCCGGGGACAGCTCCTACGAGCAGTACTTC. This sequence encodes CAWSVHPGDSSYEQYF.